This passage covers 27 T cell receptor beta chains from one sample sequenced in a study of beta chain features in type 1 diabetes listed by TCRdb under 2018. General findings and caveats noted by the study authors: Type 1 diabetes patients showed a moderate but significant shortening of TCRB CDR3 length in all four CD4+ subsets.

The library was prepared using the immunoSEQ multiplex PCR assay. The entire amount of isolated RNA was reverse transcribed using the High Capacity cDNA Reverse Transcription Kit, so the sequenced TCRB transcripts were expressed ones. What TCRdb holds here is the immuneACCESS table cut down to in-frame rearrangements. Part of the clones is not present; checked against another copy, under half of the missing clones reflect an unresolved V gene, and the others are unexplained. This sample lists about 190,000 clones; roughly 8% were detected once. The ten largest clones add up to approximately 0.5% of the sample. No antigen has been assigned to these receptors. Material for sequencing was central memory CD4+ T cells from blood. These receptor sequences come from a man between 18 and 35 years old with type 1 diabetes.

The chain combines TRBV10-3 with TRBJ2-1; no clear D. The length of the CDR3 is 12 residues. Trimming left V 3 bases short and J 8 bases short, with 8 bases between. From germline, CDR1 is ENHRY and CDR2 SYGVKD. CDR3 residues: CAISETNYEQFF. The DNA of the CDR3 is TGTGCCATCAGTGAAACTAACTATGAGCAGTTCTTC.

This clone was counted a few times. The J gene is TRBJ2-7, the V gene TRBV30; 9 bases line up with TRBD1. CDR3 size: 13 residues. The V segment lost 3 bases and the J segment 5 bases; nucleotides outside the gene matches: 5. Germline CDR1 reads GTSNPN; CDR2 reads SVGIG (reference sequence). CDR3 coding DNA: TGTGCCTGGAGGAAGACAGGGGGAGACGAGCAGTACTTC. Amino acid sequence: CAWRKTGGDEQYF.

V is TRBV7-9 and J is TRBJ1-4, with 9 bases that match TRBD1. Unmatched junction bases numbered 5, after V lost 5 bases and J lost 7 bases. The CDR3 is 14 amino acids. Germline V gives CDR1 SEHNR, CDR2 FQNEAQ (reference sequence). The DNA for the CDR3 is TGTGCCAGCAGCGCCGGGACAGGGAGTGAAAAACTGTTTTTT. This codes for CASSAGTGSEKLFF. Full variable domain (missing parts from reference TRBV7-9 and TRBJ1-4): DTGVSQNPRHKITKRGQNVTFRCDPISEHNRLYWYRQTLGQGPEFLTYFQNEAQLEKSRLLSDRFSAERPKGSFSTLEIQRTEQGDSAMYLCASSAGTGSEKLFFGSGTQLSVL.

This clone was seen only a few times. J is TRBJ1-2 and V is TRBV7-9; 10 bases map to TRBD1. This CDR3 has 17 residues. Germline V gives CDR1 SEHNR, CDR2 FQNEAQ (reference sequence). V dropped 5 bases and J dropped 4; count of bases not matched to a gene: 13. The CDR3 loop is CASSPRQGANLIYGYTF. The CDR3 DNA reads as TGTGCCAGCAGCCCACGACAGGGGGCCAACTTAATCTATGGCTACACCTTC.

In its sample, this clone was seen a few times. V gene TRBV7-9 combines with J gene TRBJ1-4; D is possibly TRBD1 (5 bases). V was pared by 3 bases and J by 12 bases, with 14 bases between. The CDR3 contains 13 residues. Germline CDR1 is SEHNR and CDR2 is FQNEAQ (reference sequence). The CDR3 DNA sequence: TGTGCCAGCAGCTTTACCAGCCAGGGCCAACTGTTTTTT. Amino acid sequence: CASSFTSQGQLFF.

The sample holds a few counts of this clone. The chain carries TRBV28 and TRBJ2-7; D remains ambiguous. The ends were cut back, 4 bases at V and 0 bases at J, with 10 bases in the middle. This CDR3 has 14 amino acids. Germline assignment: CDR1 MDHEN and CDR2 SYDVKM. As DNA, the CDR3 is TGTGCCAGCAGTTCCGAGAGGAGCTCCTACGAGCAGTACTTC. Protein product: CASSSERSSYEQYF.

This clone was seen only a few times. The chain employs TRBV7-2 and TRBJ2-5; 8 bases line up with TRBD2. The CDR3 length is 14 residues. The germline CDR1 and CDR2 sequences are SGHTA and FQGNSA. V lost 4 bases to trimming and J lost 6 bases; unmatched junction nucleotides: 7. This CDR3 reads CASSSGGAIKTQYF. CDR3 coding DNA: TGTGCCAGCAGCTCCGGGGGGGCCATAAAGACCCAGTACTTC.

This clone was counted between two and nine times. The genes are TRBV7-8 and TRBJ2-3; the D gene is possibly TRBD1 (6 bases). Germline V gene data show CDR1 as SGHVS and CDR2 as FQNEAQ. Trimming pared 5 bases from V and 2 bases from J, leaving 14 bases between. This CDR3 comprises 15 residues. CDR3 amino acids: CASSPEQGSTDTQYF. CDR3 DNA: TGTGCCAGCAGCCCCGAACAGGGATCCACAGATACGCAGTATTTT.

The V gene is TRBV4-3, the J gene TRBJ2-2; D is ambiguous. V was shortened by 0 bases and J by 5 bases, with 10 bases between the two germline ends. The CDR3 has 15 amino acids. CDR1 and CDR2 from the germline V gene are LGHNA and YSLEER. As DNA, the CDR3 is TGCGCCAGCAGCCAAGATCCGGCGGAGACCGGGGAGCTGTTTTTT. This codes for CASSQDPAETGELFF.

Concerning this clone itself: One base away lies a much larger clone, so this may be a sequencing read error. CDR3 nucleotide sequence: TGTGCCAGCAGCCGGGACAGGAACTATGGCTACACCTTC. Its protein product is CASSRDRNYGYTF. The V and J genes are TRBV11-3 and TRBJ1-2, with TRBD1 matching over 8 bases. V lost 5 bases, J lost 2 bases, and 1 base stayed unmatched. CDR1 is SGHNT, CDR2 YENEEA, per germline. The CDR3 runs to 13 residues.

This clone was counted between two and nine times. The chain couples TRBV28 to TRBJ2-6; D may be TRBD1 (6 bases). CDR1 MDHEN and CDR2 SYDVKM come from the germline V gene. CDR3 length: 19 amino acids. The germline V and J ends were trimmed by 6 bases and 0 bases, with 21 bases remaining between them. The CDR3 sequence: CASRSRGRGPTSGANVLTF. The CDR3 nucleotides are TGTGCCAGCAGATCCCGGGGCAGGGGACCAACCTCTGGGGCCAACGTCCTGACTTTC.

The rearrangement uses TRBV5-5 and TRBJ2-1; 8 bases match TRBD2. CDR3 length equals 14 residues. CDR1 SGHKS and CDR2 YYEKEE come from the germline V gene (reference sequence). V lost 5 bases to trimming and J lost 6 bases; unmatched junction nucleotides: 7. CDR3 sequence: CASSAGTSVNEQFF. The CDR3 DNA sequence: TGTGCCAGCAGTGCCGGGACTAGTGTCAATGAGCAGTTCTTC.

The sample holds a few counts of this clone. This chain links TRBV19 with TRBJ2-4, with a weak D call TRBD1 (5 bases). Germline CDR1 reads LNHDA; CDR2 reads SQIVND (reference sequence). The CDR3 extends over 16 amino acids. Trimming removed 6 bases from V and 8 bases from J, with 23 bases in between. CDR3 in amino acids: CASSDPRGRPLDIQYF. The CDR3 DNA sequence: TGTGCCAGTAGCGATCCTAGGGGCAGGCCTTTGGACATTCAGTACTTC.

This clone was seen a handful of times. The DNA of the CDR3 is TGTGCCAGCAGTTATCTGGCAGGGGGTATATACGAGCAGTACTTC. As protein: CASSYLAGGIYEQYF. V usage is TRBV6-5 and J usage is TRBJ2-7; 7 nucleotides match TRBD1. The J segment lost 4 bases and the V segment lost 3 bases, leaving 9 bases of the junction unmatched. The CDR3 covers 15 residues. CDR1 MNHEY and CDR2 SVGAGI come from the germline V gene.

This clone was counted a few times. The chain links TRBV18 to TRBJ2-5; 7 bases match TRBD1. The CDR3 runs to 15 residues. Germline assignment: CDR1 KGHSH and CDR2 LQKENI. Trimming removed 2 bases from V and 2 bases from J; junction bases left unmatched: 5. The CDR3 reads CASSPRQGDQETQYF. CDR3 nucleotides: TGTGCCAGCTCACCAAGGCAGGGGGATCAAGAGACCCAGTACTTC.

DNA of the CDR3: TGTGCCAGCAGCCCCAGGGGATTAGGCGAAAAACTGTTTTTT. Amino acids: CASSPRGLGEKLFF. V usage is TRBV7-9 and J usage is TRBJ1-4; D is perhaps TRBD1 (6 bases). Per germline, CDR1 SEHNR and CDR2 FQNEAQ (reference sequence). This CDR3 comprises 14 residues. V shed 5 bases and J shed 8 bases, with 15 bases lying between them.

This clone occurred a few times. The gene calls are TRBV6-1 and TRBJ2-2; D may be TRBD2 (6 bases). The CDR3 totals 19 residues. The V end lost 4 bases, the J end lost 0 bases, and 21 bases lay between the germline ends. CDR1 is MNHNS and CDR2 is SASEGT in the germline V gene. The CDR3 loop reads CASSADTLGRPPNTGELFF. In DNA form, the CDR3 reads TGTGCCAGCAGTGCCGACACCCTGGGGAGGCCCCCGAACACCGGGGAGCTGTTTTTT.

This clone was recorded a few times. The genes are TRBV11-2 and TRBJ2-3; 14 bases line up with TRBD2. Unmatched junction bases numbered 6, after V lost 5 bases and J lost 2 bases. The germline gives CDR1 SGHAT, CDR2 FQNNGV. This CDR3 region has 17 residues. CDR3: CASSMGLAGDYTDTQYF. In DNA, the CDR3 is TGTGCCAGCAGCATGGGACTAGCGGGGGATTACACAGATACGCAGTATTTT.

This clone has a handful of counts. The chain couples TRBV7-2 to TRBJ2-7, with a tentative D call TRBD2 (6 bases). The germline CDR1 and CDR2 sequences are SGHTA and FQGNSA. V was cut by 0 bases and J by 3 bases, with 12 bases left in between. This CDR3 has 15 amino acids. Here the CDR3 reads CASSLAAGNIYEQYF. DNA of the CDR3: TGTGCCAGCAGCTTAGCGGCGGGGAACATCTACGAGCAGTACTTC.

This chain links TRBV11-2 with TRBJ2-5, with D possibly being TRBD2 (6 bases). Germline assignment: CDR1 SGHAT and CDR2 FQNNGV. The V end lost 5 bases, the J end lost 5 bases, and 18 bases lay between the germline ends. This CDR3 spans 15 amino acids. The CDR3 sequence: CASSPRLAGGETQYF. CDR3 DNA: TGTGCCAGCAGCCCTAGACTTGCCGGAGGGGAGACCCAGTACTTC. The full variable domain, with the rest looked up from reference TRBV11-2 and TRBJ2-5, is EAGVAQSPRYKIIEKRQSVAFWCNPISGHATLYWYQQILGQGPKLLIQFQNNGVVDDSQLPKDRFSAERLKGVDSTLKIQPAKLEDSAVYLCASSPRLAGGETQYFGPGTRLLVL.

This chain uses TRBV19 with TRBJ2-7, with TRBD2 matching over 9 bases. The length of the CDR3 is 15 residues. Germline CDR1 and CDR2: LNHDA and SQIVND (reference sequence). The ends lost 5 bases at V and 2 bases at J; junction bases unmatched: 7. DNA of the CDR3: TGTGCCAGTAGTCCCCCTGCGGGGGGGACCTACGAGCAGTACTTC. This sequence encodes CASSPPAGGTYEQYF.

This clone was seen a handful of times. This chain links TRBV28 with TRBJ2-7; D is possibly TRBD1 (5 bases). There are 16 residues in the CDR3. From germline, CDR1 is MDHEN and CDR2 SYDVKM. Between the trimmed V and J ends, which lost 2 bases and 2 bases, there was a span of 16 bases. The CDR3 DNA reads TGTGCCAGCAGTTTAGCCCCAGGGATCGGCACCTACGAGCAGTACTTC. This sequence encodes CASSLAPGIGTYEQYF.

This clone showed up just a few times. The V and J genes are TRBV5-6 and TRBJ1-5; D gene uncertain. V shed 1 base and J shed 9 bases, with 11 bases lying between them. Germline assignment: CDR1 SGHDT and CDR2 YYEEEE. This CDR3 contains 13 residues. The CDR3 spells CASSLSEGGPQHF. The CDR3 coding sequence is TGTGCCAGCAGCTTGAGTGAGGGTGGGCCCCAGCATTTT.

Here the CDR3 reads CASTQTGNTEAFF. Here the CDR3 DNA reads TGTGCCAGCACCCAAACAGGGAACACTGAAGCTTTCTTT. V gene TRBV7-2 combines with J gene TRBJ1-1; TRBD1 might be the D (5 bases). Per germline, CDR1 SGHTA and CDR2 FQGNSA. V was cut by 7 bases and J by 1 base, with 10 bases left in between. The CDR3 runs 13 residues.

The gene calls are TRBV18 and TRBJ2-7; a possible D gene is TRBD1 (5 bases). V was shortened by 4 bases and J by 6 bases, with 10 bases between the two germline ends. The CDR3 is 12 amino acids. From germline, CDR1 is KGHSH and CDR2 LQKENI. The CDR3 sequence is CASSLDRGEQYF. The CDR3 DNA sequence: TGTGCCAGCTCACTAGACAGAGGCGAGCAGTACTTC.

Only a few counts were recorded for this clone. The chain is built from TRBV7-2 and TRBJ2-3; D is unclear. Germline values: CDR1 SGHTA, CDR2 FQGNSA. The V end was cut by 5 bases, the J end by 2 bases, with 14 bases between. The CDR3 runs to 15 residues. This CDR3 is CASSPDLLYTDTQYF. The CDR3 DNA reads TGTGCCAGCAGCCCCGATCTCCTCTACACAGATACGCAGTATTTT.

This clone showed up just a few times. The same CDR3 arises from other DNA sequences in this sample as well. The gene calls are TRBV7-7 and TRBJ2-5; maybe TRBD1 (5 bases). The germline V gene has CDR1 SSHAT and CDR2 FNYEAQ (reference sequence). Deletions cut 3 bases from V and 1 base from J, with 9 bases between. The CDR3 loop spans 14 amino acids. CDR3 sequence: CASSFGGAQETQYF. The CDR3 bases are TGTGCCAGCAGCTTCGGTGGGGCCCAAGAGACCCAGTACTTC.